These 4 T cell receptor beta chains share one sample of origin, sequenced in a study of T cells after yellow fever vaccination. MiXCR was run by TCRdb on the 5' RACE reads, yielding one entry per CDR3 protein. The sample carries approximately 330,000 distinct CDR3 sequences, 4.1% recorded once. Sequencing used PBMCs, obtained 5 days after the yellow fever booster vaccination. These receptor sequences come from a man younger than 30 who received the YFV17D yellow fever vaccine.

This clonotype was seen only a few times. The J gene is TRBJ2-2, the V gene TRBV9; a weak D match, TRBD1 (6 bases). The CDR3 covers 16 residues. V was pared by 0 bases and J by 3 bases, with 12 bases between. Germline V CDR1 and CDR2: SGDLS, YYNGEE. As DNA, the CDR3 is TGTGCCAGCAGCGTAGCTTTGGGGGCGGACACCGGGGAGCTGTTTTTT. Translating gives CASSVALGADTGELFF.

This clonotype was observed at least ten times. The chain recombines TRBV7-2 with TRBJ1-2; TRBD1 matches 10 bases. V was pared by 3 bases and J by 8 bases, with 12 bases of the junction left unmatched. Germline CDR1 is SGHTA and CDR2 is FQGNSA. The CDR3 sequence is 16 residues long. CDR3 nucleotides: TGTGCCAGCAGCTTGTTTTCTCTGGGGACAGGGGACGGCTACACCTTC. It codes for CASSLFSLGTGDGYTF.

V is TRBV5-4 and J is TRBJ2-7, with D maybe TRBD1 (6 bases). The germline V and J ends were trimmed by 5 bases and 6 bases, with 18 bases remaining between them. This CDR3 contains 14 residues. Looked up from germline, CDR1 is SGHNT and CDR2 is YYREEE (reference sequence). In DNA, the CDR3 is TGTGCCAGCAGATTCGGCCCAGGGGCCGGCGAGCAGTACTTC. It is translated as CASRFGPGAGEQYF.

The chain joins TRBV11-2 to TRBJ2-7; the D gene is possibly TRBD2 (6 bases). V gave up 5 bases and J gave up 3 bases, with 17 bases separating them. Germline V CDR1 and CDR2: SGHAT, FQNNGV. The CDR3 spans 15 residues. The DNA of the CDR3 is TGTGCCAGCAGCGCCTACGCCGGGGGTTTCTACGAGCAGTACGTC. This gives the protein CASSAYAGGFYEQYV.